Presented here are 6 T cell receptor beta chains from one specimen sequenced in a study of T-cell memory formation after mild COVID-19 listed by TCRdb under 2021. Library creation used 5' RACE. These reads were obtained on an Illumina NovaSeq 6000. TCRdb trimmed public reads at Q25 via fastp, called clones via MiXCR and kept in-frame beta chains. Merged by CDR3 protein, the rows form single entries marked with the most common genes and DNA. In this sample the table shows approximately 290,000 distinct CDR3 sequences, 19% of which occur a single time. Approximately 21% of the sample comes from the top ten. The sample comprised PBMCs or a T cell subset sorted from them (not recorded which). These receptors originate from a man between 18 and 35 years old who had mild COVID-19 (a few samples of this study predate the infection). The sample titles of this study are shuffled in the database, so cell type and time point are left out; the donor was told from shared clones.

V is TRBV27 and J is TRBJ2-1; D is perhaps TRBD1 (5 bases). Trimming left V 9 bases short and J 7 bases short, with 19 bases between. This CDR3 is built from 14 residues. The V gene's germline CDR1 is MNHEY and CDR2 SMNVEV (reference sequence). The chain's CDR3 is CASRDRRFRNEQFF. The DNA of the CDR3 is TGTGCCAGTCGAGACAGAAGATTTCGAAATGAGCAGTTCTTC.

This clonotype has more than one count but fewer than ten. The rearrangement joins TRBV5-1 to TRBJ2-7, with 12 bases aligning to TRBD1. This CDR3 is built from 17 residues. Looked up from germline, CDR1 is SGHRS and CDR2 is YFSETQ. Unmatched junction bases numbered 12, after V lost 4 bases and J lost 4 bases. CDR3 region: CASSLNPPGQGAYEQYF. CDR3 sequence (DNA): TGCGCCAGCAGCCTCAACCCACCGGGACAGGGGGCTTACGAGCAGTACTTC.

This clonotype has only a few counts. The gene calls are TRBV6-1 and TRBJ1-5; D remains ambiguous. CDR3 size: 15 residues. Germline assignment: CDR1 MNHNS and CDR2 SASEGT. Deletions cut 4 bases from V and 1 base from J, with 11 bases between. The CDR3 reads CASSVFWISNQPQHF. In DNA form, the CDR3 reads TGTGCCAGCAGTGTGTTTTGGATCAGCAATCAGCCCCAGCATTTT.

DNA of the CDR3: TGCGCCAGCAGCCAAGAAGGTGGCAGCCAACGCACAGATACGCAGTATTTT. Residues: CASSQEGGSQRTDTQYF. V gene TRBV4-3 combines with J gene TRBJ2-3, with D unresolved. V shed 0 bases and J shed 1 base, with 14 bases lying between them. The germline CDR1 and CDR2 sequences are LGHNA and YSLEER. The length of the CDR3 is 17 residues.

The chain recombines TRBV7-9 with TRBJ1-5, with D possibly matching TRBD1 (5 bases). The CDR3 totals 13 residues. CDR1 is SEHNR and CDR2 is FQNEAQ in the germline V gene (reference sequence). V was trimmed by 1 base and J by 11 bases, leaving 12 bases between them. The CDR3 nucleotides are TGTGCCAGCAGCTTAGGGGGGTCCGCAGCCCAGCATTTT. Translated: CASSLGGSAAQHF.

This clonotype came up a few times. The CDR3 DNA sequence: TGTGCCAGTAGTGCGGGGACAGGGGGTGGCACTGAAGCTTTCTTT. Encoded protein: CASSAGTGGGTEAFF. This sequence joins TRBV19 and TRBJ1-1, with 11 bases that match TRBD1. Germline V gene lookup returns CDR1 LNHDA and CDR2 SQIVND (reference sequence). J lost 4 bases, V lost 5 bases, and 6 bases had no gene match. This CDR3 contains 15 residues.